This T cell receptor (beta chain) is drawn from a study of cytomegalovirus exposure and HLA in healthy donors. Germline V gene data show CDR1 as MNHEY and CDR2 as SMNVEV (reference sequence). CDR3 length: 15 residues. V was cut by 5 bases and J by 3 bases, with 14 bases left in between. Repertoires were generated with immunoSEQ multiplex PCR, while TCRdb's copy carries only in-frame clones and drops some. The sample includes over 100,000 clones, roughly 94% of them seen just once. Study-wide findings and caveats: The study labeled 170 or so TCR beta chains cytomegalovirus-associated.

A remark on this clone: Its antigen is still unknown.

Sequencing was done on a sample of PBMCs. V usage is TRBV27 and J usage is TRBJ2-1, with D unresolved. The TCR originated in a woman in her late teens or twenties in good health and CMV-seronegative. This CDR3 is CASSAQDGGYNEQFF. The CDR3 bases are TGTGCCAGCAGTGCTCAAGATGGCGGCTACAATGAGCAGTTCTTC.